The 32 T cell receptor beta chains below all came from one sample that was sequenced in a study of tumor-infiltrating lymphocytes in primary liver carcinoma. From about 530 ng total RNA, TCR beta cDNA was generated with a primer in the constant region. Nested multiplex PCR, run for three rounds with slightly modified ARM-PCR, yielded TCR beta libraries. Forward primers for TRBV1-TRBV30 and a C-beta reverse primer served the first two PCR rounds, at approximately 10 cycles each. TCRdb ran MiXCR on the multiplex PCR reads and lists one entry per CDR3 protein. The sample includes 45,000 to 65,000 distinct CDR3 sequences, around 73% of them seen just once. The roughly 17-32 mg bulk tissue piece was not sorted before simultaneous RNA and DNA extraction. The sample comprised liver tumor tissue from sampling region 5. Noted subset: tumor region T5, tumor centre. These receptors were obtained from a man between 35 and 55 years old with primary liver carcinoma and hepatitis B virus infection.

With regard to this clonotype: Likely a read error: the CDR3 ends without its conserved phenylalanine or tryptophan. The rearrangement uses TRBV12-3 or TRBV12-4 and TRBJ1-1; D is ambiguous. The CDR3 spans 12 residues. V lost 5 bases and J lost 6, with 10 bases in between. DNA for the CDR3: TGTGCCAGCAGTCCCCTCTGGGCTGAAGCTTTCCTT. It yields the protein CASSPLWAEAFL.

Points on this clonotype: The junction differs from germline at one of its ends, possibly a read error. The V gene is TRBV6-1, the J gene TRBJ2-1; 8 bases align to TRBD1. The length of the CDR3 is 13 residues. Looked up from germline, CDR1 is MNHNS and CDR2 is SASEGT. The CDR3 reads CASGEETGDEQFF. The CDR3 nucleotides read TGTGCCAGCGGTGAAGAGACAGGGGATGAGCAATTCTTC.

In the case of this clonotype: Since no conserved phenylalanine or tryptophan closes the CDR3, a read error is the likely cause. The chain is built from TRBV6-6 and TRBJ1-1, with D possibly being TRBD1 (5 bases). Germline V gives CDR1 MNHNY, CDR2 SVGAGI (reference sequence). The CDR3 extends over 13 amino acids. V was cut by 9 bases and J by 5 bases, with 16 bases left in between. CDR3 amino acids: CASSTVGTTEAFL. CDR3 coding DNA: TGTGCCAGTAGCACAGTGGGGACTACTGAAGCTTTCCTT.

The table lists this clonotype with many counts. V and J are TRBV28 and TRBJ2-6; 7 bases agree with TRBD1. This CDR3 is built from 17 residues. V lost 6 bases to trimming and J lost 0 bases; unmatched junction nucleotides: 8. The germline CDR1 and CDR2 sequences are MDHEN and SYDVKM. In DNA, the CDR3 is TGTGCCAGCAGCCAAGCCCGGGACAGCTCTGGGGCCAACGTCCTGACTTTC. This sequence encodes CASSQARDSSGANVLTF.

This clonotype is a singleton in its sample. Since the CDR3 does not end with the conserved phenylalanine or tryptophan, this likely comes from a read error. The chain couples TRBV6-2 or TRBV6-3 to TRBJ2-7, with 9 bases aligning to TRBD2. Germline V gene sequence: CDR1 MNHEY, CDR2 SVGEGT. The CDR3 has 15 amino acids. CDR3 region: CASSTPTSGGHEQYL. The CDR3 DNA reads as TGTGCCAGCAGCACTCCGACTAGCGGAGGGCACGAACAGTACTTA.

This clonotype came up many times. The chain combines TRBV20-1 with TRBJ1-6; D remains ambiguous. The germline V gene encodes CDR1 DFQATT and CDR2 SNEGSKA (reference sequence). This CDR3 has 14 amino acids. Between the trimmed V and J ends, which lost 3 bases and 9 bases, there was a span of 15 bases. The CDR3 nucleotides are TGCAGTGCTAGTCAGCCGGGCTCGGGTTCACCCCTCCACTTT. Encoded protein: CSASQPGSGSPLHF.

This clonotype was picked up many times. The V gene is TRBV5-1, the J gene TRBJ2-7; TRBD1 matches at 8 bases. J lost 6 bases, V lost 4 bases, and 12 bases had no gene match. CDR3 length: 15 residues. Per germline, CDR1 SGHRS and CDR2 YFSETQ. The CDR3: CASSSRTGNFAEQYF. The DNA of the CDR3 is TGCGCCAGCAGCAGTCGGACAGGGAATTTTGCCGAGCAGTACTTC.

In this sample, this clonotype turned up many times. The chain's CDR3 is CASSQERTSGSVYEQYF. The CDR3 coding sequence is TGCGCCAGCAGCCAGGAGAGGACTAGCGGGAGTGTTTACGAGCAGTACTTC. V is TRBV4-1 and J is TRBJ2-7; the match to TRBD2 covers 13 bases. The J segment lost 4 bases and the V segment lost 3 bases, leaving 9 bases of the junction unmatched. Germline assignment: CDR1 MGHRA and CDR2 YSYEKL. The CDR3 runs 17 residues.

This clonotype was recorded at least ten times. The chain employs TRBV4-1 and TRBJ1-5, with a weak D call TRBD1 (5 bases). Germline CDR1 is MGHRA and CDR2 is YSYEKL. Trimming took off 1 base at V and 0 bases at J, with 7 bases between the two ends. This CDR3 region has 15 residues. The CDR3 DNA reads TGCGCCAGCAGCCAAGGACAGAATAGCAATCAGCCCCAGCATTTT. Its protein is CASSQGQNSNQPQHF.

In this sample, this clonotype turned up many times. The chain has TRBV12-3 or TRBV12-4 and TRBJ1-6, with 9 nucleotides matching TRBD1. The CDR3 runs to 14 residues. Trimming at V came to 2 bases and at J to 9 bases, leaving 2 bases not matched to a gene. The CDR3 reads CASSLTGQGSPLHF. CDR3 bases: TGTGCCAGCAGTTTAACGGGACAGGGTTCACCCCTCCACTTT.

On this clonotype: An end of the junction differs from the germline gene, which may be a read error. This sequence joins TRBV11-2 and TRBJ2-1; D is possibly TRBD2 (5 bases). The length of the CDR3 is 14 residues. The V gene's germline CDR1 is SGHAT and CDR2 FQNNGV. The chain's CDR3 is CASSTSVFYHEQFF. The CDR3 DNA sequence: TGTGCCAGCAGTACTAGTGTGTTCTACCATGAGCAGTTCTTC.

To note about this clonotype: The junction and the germline gene differ at one end; a read error may be behind it. The chain combines TRBV11-1 with TRBJ2-5, with TRBD2 identical over 13 bases. This CDR3 region has 15 residues. Germline-derived CDR1 and CDR2 are SGHAT and FQDESV (reference sequence). For the CDR3, the DNA is TGTGCCAGCACTCTCACCGGACTAGCGGGAGAGACCCTGTACTTC. It translates to CASTLTGLAGETLYF. Full variable domain (remainder filled in from reference TRBV11-1 and TRBJ2-5): EAEVAQSPRYKITEKSQAVAFWCDPISGHATLYWYRQILGQGPELLVQFQDESVVDDSQLPKDRFSAERLKGVDSTLKIQPAELGDSAMYLCASTLTGLAGETLYFGPGTRLLVL.

As regards this clonotype: At one end, the junction sequence differs from germline, possibly due to a read error. V and J are TRBV29-1 and TRBJ1-1, with D possibly matching TRBD1 (6 bases). The CDR3 runs to 12 residues. From germline, CDR1 is SQVTM and CDR2 ANQGSEA. In nucleotides, the CDR3 is TGCAGCGTGGAGGGGGTTAGAACTGAAGCTTCCTTT. Encoded protein: CSVEGVRTEASF.

A single count supports this clonotype. This CDR3 is missing its conserved last phenylalanine or tryptophan, likely due to a read error. CDR3 sequence: CASSPNRNSYEQYL. The CDR3 bases are TGTGCCAGCAGCCCTAACAGGAATTCATACGAGCAGTACTTA. The chain employs TRBV11-2 and TRBJ2-7; D possibly corresponds to TRBD1 (5 bases). The CDR3 sequence is 14 residues long. Trimming took 5 bases from V and 4 from J, leaving 15 bases between them. The germline V gene encodes CDR1 SGHAT and CDR2 FQNNGV.

The chain is built from TRBV5-6 and TRBJ1-1; 8 bases align to TRBD1. Germline CDR1 is SGHDT and CDR2 is YYEEEE. Trimming took 8 bases from V and 6 from J; bases not matched to a gene: 12. The CDR3 loop spans 14 amino acids. The CDR3 DNA reads TGTGCCAGTAGCATGGCACAGACAGGGGCTGAAGCTTTCTTT. Protein sequence: CASSMAQTGAEAFF.

About this clonotype: One end of the junction is discordant with germline, which a read error may explain. V usage is TRBV29-1 and J usage is TRBJ2-5; either TRBD1 or TRBD2 may fit D (5 bases each). This CDR3 region has 16 residues. Germline V lookup: CDR1 SQVTM, CDR2 ANQGSEA. CDR3 residues: CSVELRQRNLGETEYF. As DNA, the CDR3 is TGCAGCGTTGAGTTAAGACAACGAAATCTGGGGGAGACCGAGTACTTC.

The table lists this clonotype with many counts. The chain couples TRBV11-3 to TRBJ2-1; D gene ambiguous. Germline assignment: CDR1 SGHNT and CDR2 YENEEA. V lost 5 bases to trimming and J lost 0 bases, with 5 bases between them. The CDR3 loop spans 13 amino acids. The CDR3 DNA reads as TGTGCCAGCAGCCCCGGCTCCTACAATGAGCAGTTCTTC. Protein: CASSPGSYNEQFF.

Comments on this clonotype: Lacking the conserved final phenylalanine or tryptophan, this CDR3 likely reflects a read error. The chain has TRBV12-3 or TRBV12-4 and TRBJ2-7; 9 positions agree with TRBD2. The CDR3 loop spans 15 amino acids. CDR3 nucleotide sequence: TGTGCCAGTAGTTTCGGCGGGAGGGCCGTCTACGAGCAGTACTAC. Translation gives CASSFGGRAVYEQYY.

This clonotype was observed a handful of times. A read error may be the cause here, since a much bigger clone is one base away. The rearrangement joins TRBV5-1 to TRBJ2-1; D possibly corresponds to TRBD2 (6 bases). The CDR3 length is 15 residues. Germline CDR1 SGHRS, CDR2 YFSETQ. The CDR3 bases are TGCGCCGGCAGGGAGCAGGGACTGGCCTACAATGAGCAGTTCTTC. As protein: CAGREQGLAYNEQFF.

This clonotype appeared many times. The V call is TRBV10-3, the J call TRBJ2-1, with 10 bases matching TRBD1. V shed 6 bases, J shed 4 bases, and the junction held 6 bases outside the gene matches. Looked up from germline, CDR1 is ENHRY and CDR2 is SYGVKD. The CDR3 spans 15 residues. The CDR3 sequence: CAIRTGTGAYNEQFF. CDR3 bases: TGTGCCATCAGAACCGGGACAGGGGCGTACAATGAGCAGTTCTTC.

Note on this clonotype: This is likely a read error, given that the CDR3 carries no conserved phenylalanine or tryptophan at its end. V gene TRBV12-3 or TRBV12-4 combines with J gene TRBJ1-2; TRBD1 is a possible D gene (5 bases). Trimming left V 3 bases short and J 10 bases short, with 12 bases between. This CDR3 has 12 residues. CDR3 residues: CASSFGRADYTS. The CDR3, as DNA: TGTGCCAGCAGTTTTGGCAGGGCTGACTACACCTCC.

Worth noting for this clonotype: An end of the junction does not agree with germline; a read error may underlie this. The rearrangement links TRBV4-1 to TRBJ1-2, with TRBD1 as a possible D gene (6 bases). Per the germline V gene, CDR1 is MGHRA and CDR2 is YSYEKL. This CDR3 contains 15 residues. The chain's CDR3 is CASTEQGQSNYGYTF. DNA of the CDR3: TGTGCCAGCACCGAGCAGGGACAATCTAACTATGGCTACACCTTC.

This clonotype was counted a few times. The genes are TRBV4-2 and TRBJ2-7, with D uncertain. Germline assignment: CDR1 LGHNA and CDR2 YNFKEQ. The V end lost 1 base, the J end lost 2 bases, and 0 bases lay between the germline ends. The CDR3 is made up of 11 amino acids. CDR3 loop: CASSQAYEQYF. Written as DNA, the CDR3 is TGTGCCAGCAGCCAAGCCTACGAGCAGTACTTC.

A note on this clonotype: At one of its ends the junction is not consistent with the germline gene, which may arise from a read error. The chain has TRBV11-3 and TRBJ2-7; D is perhaps TRBD1 (7 bases). Looked up from germline, CDR1 is SGHNT and CDR2 is YENEEA. The CDR3 length is 13 residues. The CDR3 sequence is CASSAGQSYERYF. CDR3 coding DNA: TGTGCCAGTAGCGCGGGACAGTCCTACGAGCGGTACTTC. Variable domain in full (rest from reference TRBV11-3 and TRBJ2-7): EAGVVQSPRYKIIEKKQPVAFWCNPISGHNTLYWYLQNLGQGPELLIRYENEEAVDDSQLPKDRFSAERLKGVDSTLKIQPAELGDSAVYLCASSAGQSYERYFGPGTRLTVT.

The chain recombines TRBV7-8 with TRBJ1-2, with 9 bases aligning to TRBD1. From germline, CDR1 is SGHVS and CDR2 FQNEAQ. Trimming removed 5 bases from V and 2 bases from J; junction bases left unmatched: 6. The CDR3 runs 15 residues. CDR3 amino acids: CASSPRTGVNYGYTF. The CDR3 DNA follows: TGTGCCAGCAGCCCACGGACAGGGGTGAACTATGGCTACACCTTC.

Worth noting for this clonotype: One end of the junction varies from germline; a read error may be responsible. This rearrangement joins TRBV6-5 to TRBJ2-1; 8 bases line up with TRBD2. Germline V gene sequence: CDR1 MNHEY, CDR2 SVGAGI. The CDR3 spans 17 residues. The CDR3 nucleotides are TGTGCCAGCAGTTACTCTCAAGCGGGAGAGAGCTACAATGAACAGTTCTTC. This codes for CASSYSQAGESYNEQFF.

In this sample, this clonotype turned up once. The rearrangement uses TRBV29-1 and TRBJ2-3; D possibly matches TRBD1 or TRBD2 (5 bases each). CDR3 size: 14 residues. Germline-derived CDR1 and CDR2 are SQVTM and ANQGSEA. V was pared by 5 bases and J by 4 bases, with 16 bases between. This CDR3 reads CSVSGAWASDTQYF. Here the CDR3 DNA reads TGCAGCGTTTCCGGGGCTTGGGCGTCAGATACGCAGTATTTT.

Of note for this clonotype: Compared with germline, one end of the junction differs, possibly owing to a read error. This chain uses TRBV12-3 or TRBV12-4 with TRBJ2-3, with TRBD1 matching 8 bases. The CDR3 runs 14 residues. The CDR3 nucleotides read TGTGCCAGCAGTTTCACAGGGGGTGCGGATACGCAATATTTT. Amino acid sequence: CASSFTGGADTQYF.

To note about this clonotype: A junction end diverges from the germline sequence, so it may reflect a read error. V is TRBV5-1 and J is TRBJ1-1, with D maybe TRBD1 (5 bases). In germline, CDR1 is SGHRS, CDR2 YFSETQ. This CDR3 is 15 amino acids long. The CDR3 DNA follows: TGTGCCAGCAGCGCCTTGGCAGGGAGCAACACTGAAGCTTCCTTT. It codes for CASSALAGSNTEASF.

A word on this clonotype: The CDR3 does not close with the conserved phenylalanine or tryptophan, likely indicating a read error. The DNA is left out, because the CDR3 cannot be placed on it with certainty; the CDR3 is given as TCRdb lists it. CDR3 region: CAWKGGNTEVSL. The chain couples TRBV30 to TRBJ1-1; TRBD1 reflects the table's D call only, with no check against the DNA. The CDR3 totals 12 residues, both ends included. Germline-derived CDR1 and CDR2 are GTSNPN and SVGIG (reference sequence).

Comment on this clonotype: At one end, the junction sequence differs from germline, possibly due to a read error. CDR3 coding DNA: TGTGCCAGCCCTTATTCCGGGGCCCCAGGGACCCACTACTTC. Encoded protein: CASPYSGAPGTHYF. The chain has TRBV28 and TRBJ2-5; D could derive from TRBD1 or TRBD2 (5 bases each). The CDR3 is 14 residues long. Looked up from germline, CDR1 is MDHEN and CDR2 is SYDVKM.

Details on this clonotype: The CDR3 carries no conserved terminal phenylalanine or tryptophan, so it likely arises from a read error. This chain joins TRBV29-1 and TRBJ2-3, with TRBD1 matching 10 bases. CDR1 is SQVTM and CDR2 is ANQGSEA in the germline V gene. This CDR3 spans 14 amino acids. The CDR3 DNA reads TGCAGTGTTTCCGGGACAGGGGCGTCAGATAAGCAGTATCTT. Translated: CSVSGTGASDKQYL.